One sample yielded the 9 T cell receptor beta chains listed below, sequenced in a study of OX40 agonist ivuxolimab in advanced cancers. The table came from immunoSEQ multiplex PCR; TCRdb's copy has only in-frame clones and leaves some out. The sample records roughly 90,000 clones, around nine tenths being singletons. The sample here was CD4+ or CD8+ T cells sorted from blood, taken in a trial of the OX40 agonist ivuxolimab. These receptors were collected from an adult with an advanced solid tumor such as melanoma, head and neck, liver or kidney cancer.

The table lists this clone with a count of one. This chain joins TRBV10-3 and TRBJ1-2; tentatively, D is TRBD1 (6 bases). The CDR3 spans 13 residues. Germline V gene data show CDR1 as ENHRY and CDR2 as SYGVKD. V lost 8 bases and J 0 bases, leaving 10 bases between the germline ends. The CDR3 sequence is CAIWTEANYGYTF. The CDR3 DNA sequence: TGTGCCATCTGGACAGAAGCTAACTATGGCTACACCTTC.

This chain joins TRBV5-1 and TRBJ1-2, with D perhaps matching TRBD1 (6 bases). The CDR3 extends over 14 amino acids. With 4 bases removed from V and 4 bases from J, the gap between germline ends came to 14 bases. In germline, CDR1 is SGHRS, CDR2 YFSETQ. CDR3 amino acids: CASSSAGDSYGYTF. The CDR3 nucleotides read TGCGCCAGCAGCAGCGCAGGGGACTCCTATGGCTACACCTTC.

The chain recombines TRBV7-3 with TRBJ2-2, with D possibly being TRBD1 (7 bases). Germline V lookup: CDR1 SGHTA, CDR2 FQGTGA. This CDR3 is 13 amino acids long. The V end lost 5 bases, the J end lost 10 bases, and 14 bases lay between the germline ends. CDR3 in amino acids: CASSRQGGEELFF. CDR3 sequence (DNA): TGTGCCAGCAGCCGCCAGGGGGGTGAGGAGCTGTTTTTT.

The chain is built from TRBV25-1 and TRBJ2-5; maybe TRBD1 (6 bases). The CDR3 contains 14 residues. V was shortened by 4 bases and J by 5 bases, with 14 bases between the two germline ends. Germline V lookup: CDR1 MGHDK, CDR2 SYGVNS. In DNA, the CDR3 is TGTGCCAGCAGTGTAAGGACAGTGGATGAGACCCAGTACTTC. Translated, it gives CASSVRTVDETQYF.

This clone was seen just once. The chain couples TRBV30 to TRBJ1-6; D gene ambiguous. Per germline, CDR1 GTSNPN and CDR2 SVGIG (reference sequence). CDR3 size: 15 residues. V was shortened by 4 bases and J by 0 bases, with 10 bases between the two germline ends. The CDR3, as DNA: TGTGCCTGGACCTCACAGAGCTCCTATAATTCACCCCTCCACTTT. Protein: CAWTSQSSYNSPLHF.

This chain joins TRBV4-2 and TRBJ2-5; 10 positions agree with TRBD1. The J segment lost 5 bases and the V segment lost 2 bases, leaving 8 bases of the junction unmatched. The CDR3 has 16 amino acids. Per the germline V gene, CDR1 is LGHNA and CDR2 is YNFKEQ. The CDR3 spells CASSQSLDRGLETQYF. Here the CDR3 DNA reads TGTGCCAGCAGCCAAAGCCTGGACAGGGGGTTGGAGACCCAGTACTTC.

The chain has TRBV28 and TRBJ2-5; 8 bases fit TRBD2. Germline-derived CDR1 and CDR2 are MDHEN and SYDVKM. The length of the CDR3 is 18 residues. V shed 4 bases, J shed 9 bases, and the junction held 22 bases outside the gene matches. CDR3 DNA sequence: TGTGCCAGCAGTTCCCCCCCCCGTTTTGCCGGGGGGGCCGGGTCCCAGTACTTC. As protein: CASSSPPRFAGGAGSQYF.

This clone was observed a handful of times. The V gene is TRBV28, the J gene TRBJ1-2; D possibly corresponds to TRBD1 (5 bases). Trimming took off 5 bases at V and 10 bases at J, with 20 bases between the two ends. Germline V lookup: CDR1 MDHEN, CDR2 SYDVKM. The CDR3 has 14 residues. CDR3 protein: CASSRPKGTRIYTF. The CDR3 DNA reads TGTGCCAGCAGTCGGCCCAAGGGGACTAGGATCTACACCTTC.

The table lists this clone with a few counts. The chain has TRBV25-1 and TRBJ2-7; D could derive from TRBD1 or TRBD2 (5 bases each). CDR1 and CDR2 (germline): MGHDK, SYGVNS. V was trimmed by 5 bases and J by 0 bases, leaving 17 bases between them. The CDR3 extends over 16 amino acids. This CDR3 is CASSFQGGGLSYEQYF. CDR3 DNA: TGTGCCAGCAGTTTTCAGGGCGGAGGCCTCTCCTACGAGCAGTACTTC.